This is a list of T cell receptor beta chains from one sample in a study of PD-L1 blockade in urothelial cancer. Some clones are missing from TCRdb's copy, which holds only in-frame ones; the method was immunoSEQ multiplex PCR. The sample shows tens of thousands of clones, around 87% of them seen only once. Specimen: PBMCs, collected around atezolizumab (anti-PD-L1) treatment. The source is a woman in her sixties or seventies with urothelial cancer. The CDR3 runs from the conserved cysteine through the conserved F or W. D genes are given only for firm matches.

d_gene: NA
v_gene: TRBV6-5
CDR3aa: CASSYSLGDWNNEQFF

d_gene: NA
v_gene: TRBV28
CDR3aa: CASSPGTMGSHNEQFF

d_gene: NA
v_gene: TRBV9
CDR3aa: CASSVRSGGKETQYF

d_gene: TRBD1
v_gene: TRBV29-1
CDR3aa: CSVETGAPSLYF

d_gene: NA
v_gene: TRBV28
CDR3aa: CASSFAFRGEYEQYF

d_gene: NA
v_gene: TRBV5-1
CDR3aa: CASSLAIRETGNEQFF

d_gene: TRBD2
v_gene: TRBV7-2
CDR3aa: CASSLALSGSPLYEQYF

d_gene: TRBD1
v_gene: TRBV19
CDR3aa: CASSIAGQLNQPQHF

d_gene: TRBD1
v_gene: TRBV7-9
CDR3aa: CASSWYRDRVSPRDEQYF

d_gene: NA
v_gene: TRBV11-1
CDR3aa: CASSLGQRGGEGEQFF

d_gene: NA
v_gene: TRBV11-2
CDR3aa: CASSLRSFYEQYF

d_gene: NA
v_gene: TRBV15
CDR3aa: CATSRALSGAGAFF

d_gene: NA
v_gene: TRBV5-1
CDR3aa: CASSSSSLSGEQYF

d_gene: NA
v_gene: TRBV6-5
CDR3aa: CASSYGGSRSSYEQYF

d_gene: TRBD1
v_gene: TRBV18
CDR3aa: CASSPDRANGYTF

d_gene: NA
v_gene: TRBV19
CDR3aa: CASSISRDSNQPQHF

d_gene: TRBD1
v_gene: TRBV5-1
CDR3aa: CASSLGGQGKYNEQFF

d_gene: TRBD2
v_gene: TRBV7-9
CDR3aa: CASSLPFRLAGPGELFF

d_gene: TRBD1
v_gene: TRBV5-4
CDR3aa: CASSLGTGGNTEAFF

d_gene: TRBD1
v_gene: TRBV6-6
CDR3aa: CASSPGTERGYTF

d_gene: NA
v_gene: TRBV5-1
CDR3aa: CASSLGDSYNEQFF

d_gene: NA
v_gene: TRBV12-5
CDR3aa: CASGSGVRGADTQYF